The 15 T cell receptor beta chains in this list originate from one sample, sequenced in a study of CD8 T cells in ankylosing spondylitis. TCRdb reanalysed the 5' RACE reads using MiXCR and keeps one entry per CDR3 protein. This sample carries approximately 300,000 distinct CDR3 sequences, 8% of them seen once, and the ten largest clones take roughly 15%. Findings of the study overall: Within ankylosing spondylitis blood, a TCR beta motif made up of under 10 highly homologous variants appeared to be characteristic.

For these TCRs, the target antigens are not known. The specimen sequenced was blood, either unsorted or a sorted T cell fraction (not recorded which). The receptors shown here come from a male donor with ankylosing spondylitis.

This rearrangement joins TRBV15 to TRBJ1-5, with unresolved D. The V end lost 11 bases, the J end lost 4 bases, and 15 bases lay between the germline ends. Germline CDR1 reads LNHNV; CDR2 reads YYDKDF (reference sequence). The CDR3 totals 13 residues. This CDR3 is CAGARGLNQPQHF. DNA for the CDR3: TGTGCCGGCGCCAGAGGGCTGAATCAGCCCCAGCATTTT.

This clonotype came up many times. The J gene is TRBJ2-7, the V gene TRBV29-1; D ambiguous. There are 13 residues in the CDR3. Germline lookup yields CDR1 SQVTM and CDR2 ANQGSEA. Trimming shortened V by 4 bases and J by 6 bases, and 16 bases separated the two germline ends. The CDR3 is CSVAATSASEQYF. The DNA for the CDR3 is TGCAGCGTTGCCGCGACATCGGCTAGCGAGCAGTACTTC.

This chain joins TRBV20-1 and TRBJ2-7; 9 bases line up with TRBD1. This CDR3 has 15 residues. Losses at the gene ends were 2 bases for V and 7 bases for J; bases not matched to a gene: 12. Germline V gene lookup returns CDR1 DFQATT and CDR2 SNEGSKA (reference sequence). This CDR3 is CSARKGPGQGGEQYF. The CDR3 DNA sequence: TGCAGTGCTAGAAAGGGTCCGGGACAGGGAGGAGAGCAGTACTTC.

The CDR3: CSALTSEYYNEQFF. DNA of the CDR3: TGCAGTGCCCTGACTAGCGAATACTACAATGAGCAGTTCTTC. The chain recombines TRBV20-1 with TRBJ2-1; 8 positions agree with TRBD2. This CDR3 spans 14 amino acids. Germline loops: CDR1 DFQATT, CDR2 SNEGSKA (reference sequence). V lost 6 bases, J lost 3 bases, and 7 bases stayed unmatched.

This clonotype occurred a few times. V and J are TRBV10-3 and TRBJ2-5; either TRBD1 or TRBD2 may fit D (5 bases each). Per the germline V gene, CDR1 is ENHRY and CDR2 is SYGVKD. Trimming removed 6 bases from V and 1 base from J, with 12 bases in between. The CDR3 has 14 amino acids. The CDR3 DNA follows: TGTGCCATCAGACCAGGGCGGGCCCAAGAGACCCAGTACTTC. The encoded protein is CAIRPGRAQETQYF.

Ten or more counts support this clonotype. The rearrangement uses TRBV28 and TRBJ2-3; no reliable D call. With 7 bases removed from V and 0 bases from J, the gap between germline ends came to 5 bases. CDR3 length equals 12 residues. Germline V gene data show CDR1 as MDHEN and CDR2 as SYDVKM. In DNA form, the CDR3 reads TGTGCCAGCACCACTAGCACAGATACGCAGTATTTT. As protein: CASTTSTDTQYF.

This clonotype occurred a few times. The V and J genes are TRBV4-3 and TRBJ2-2, with 12 bases aligning to TRBD2. The V and J ends lost 4 bases and 1 base, in that order; junction bases with no gene match: 7. The germline CDR1 and CDR2 sequences are LGHNA and YSLEER. CDR3 size: 18 residues. The CDR3: CASSPSLAGGGNTGELFF. CDR3 nucleotide sequence: TGCGCCAGCAGCCCCTCACTAGCGGGAGGCGGGAACACCGGGGAGCTGTTTTTT.

This clonotype was seen ten or more times. The chain couples TRBV6-1 to TRBJ2-5; TRBD1 might be the D (6 bases). Per the germline V gene, CDR1 is MNHNS and CDR2 is SASEGT. This CDR3 region has 14 residues. Trimming shortened V by 5 bases and J by 4 bases, and 14 bases separated the two germline ends. CDR3 loop: CASSTGSPGETQYF. For the CDR3, the DNA is TGTGCCAGCAGTACAGGGTCTCCAGGAGAGACCCAGTACTTC.

This clonotype was seen a handful of times. The J gene is TRBJ2-5, the V gene TRBV7-8; 8 positions agree with TRBD2. The CDR3 has 14 residues. Per germline, CDR1 SGHVS and CDR2 FQNEAQ. V trimming: 4 bases; J trimming: 5 bases; junction bases outside the gene matches: 6. The CDR3 spells CASSSSGSRETQYF. The CDR3 DNA reads as TGTGCCAGCAGCTCAAGCGGGAGTCGGGAGACCCAGTACTTC.

This clonotype was seen a few times. This chain links TRBV9 with TRBJ2-5; D unresolved. The CDR3 length is 14 residues. Trimming removed 0 bases from V and 0 bases from J, with 6 bases in between. The germline V gene encodes CDR1 SGDLS and CDR2 YYNGEE. As DNA, the CDR3 is TGTGCCAGCAGCGTAGACGGCTACCAAGAGACCCAGTACTTC. This codes for CASSVDGYQETQYF.

The gene calls are TRBV7-2 and TRBJ1-1, with no clear D. Looked up from germline, CDR1 is SGHTA and CDR2 is FQGNSA. This CDR3 has 15 amino acids. V lost 5 bases and J lost 0, with 13 bases in between. CDR3 sequence reads: CASSVGLYLNTEAFF. CDR3 nucleotides: TGTGCCAGCAGCGTAGGGCTATACTTGAACACTGAAGCTTTCTTT.

This clonotype showed up just a few times. This chain uses TRBV9 with TRBJ1-6; D is undetermined. Germline values: CDR1 SGDLS, CDR2 YYNGEE. The CDR3 runs 14 residues. The V and J ends lost 4 bases and 9 bases respectively, with 14 bases between them. The CDR3 DNA sequence: TGTGCCAGCAGCCTTAGATCCTCGGGTTCACCCCTCCACTTT. This sequence encodes CASSLRSSGSPLHF.

The table lists this clonotype with many counts. The chain employs TRBV7-2 and TRBJ2-7; 12 nucleotides match TRBD2. Germline V gene sequence: CDR1 SGHTA, CDR2 FQGNSA. The CDR3 covers 15 residues. V lost 6 bases and J lost 2; bases outside the gene matches: 5. The CDR3 loop reads CASRLGLAGTYEQYF. In DNA form, the CDR3 reads TGTGCCAGCAGACTCGGACTAGCGGGGACCTACGAGCAGTACTTC.

The J gene is TRBJ2-6, the V gene TRBV2, with 12 bases identical to TRBD1. The V gene end was trimmed by 10 bases and the J gene end by 2 bases; junction bases not matched to a gene: 18. There are 20 residues in the CDR3. Germline-derived CDR1 and CDR2 are SNHLY and FYNNEI. This CDR3 is CATRDRGQFDRRTGANVLTF. As DNA, the CDR3 is TGTGCCACCCGGGACAGGGGGCAGTTCGATCGCAGAACTGGGGCCAACGTCCTGACTTTC.

This clonotype was picked up a small number of times. J is TRBJ1-2 and V is TRBV7-9; TRBD1 matches 10 bases. After removal of 5 bases from V and 6 bases from J, the junction contained 6 bases not matched to a gene. The CDR3 spans 14 residues. Germline V CDR1 and CDR2: SEHNR, FQNEAQ (reference sequence). This CDR3 is CASSTPTGGDGYTF. CDR3 DNA sequence: TGTGCCAGCAGCACCCCGACAGGGGGCGATGGCTACACCTTC.